This T cell receptor beta chain was identified during a study of monozygotic twins with inflammatory bowel disease. TCRdb reworked the 5' RACE reads into one entry per CDR3 protein, no DNA. This table holds approximately 390,000 distinct CDR3 sequences. This CDR3 has 16 residues. Germline-derived CDR1 and CDR2 are SGHAT and FQNNGV. The sequence derives from a human donor with ulcerative colitis or Crohn's disease, or a healthy co-twin of an affected twin (not recorded which). Sequencing was carried out using blood. The V gene is TRBV11-2, the J gene TRBJ2-7; absent DNA, TCRdb's TRBD2 call cannot be checked. The CDR3: CASSLGLRGGLYEQYF.